These 5 T cell receptor beta chains share one sample of origin, sequenced in a study of T cell responses to AZD1222 COVID-19 vaccine (dated by TCRdb to the early 2020s). This specimen's time point label, interpreted: baseline before first vaccination. The library relied on the immunoSEQ multiplex PCR assay. The table comes from immuneACCESS by way of TCRdb, which keeps in-frame sequences with V and J called. Part of the clones is missing from these tables; in studies checked, under half for an unresolved V gene and the rest for unknown reasons. This sample gives 40,000 to 65,000 clones in total; approximately 84% of them show up just once. The ten largest clones represent 20% to 30% of the sample. This material consisted of peripheral blood, taken on day 0 of AZD1222 vaccination. Receptor source: an adult in good health.

The chain joins TRBV5-1 to TRBJ2-7; TRBD1 matches 10 bases. J was trimmed by 5 bases and V by 2 bases; bases with no gene match: 4. There are 14 residues in the CDR3. CDR1 is SGHRS and CDR2 is YFSETQ in the germline V gene. The CDR3 DNA follows: TGCGCCAGCAGCTTTGGGACAGGGGAGGACGAGCAGTACTTC. Translation gives CASSFGTGEDEQYF.

The sample holds one count of this clone. The V gene is TRBV5-6, the J gene TRBJ1-2; D not certain. The CDR3 runs to 12 residues. The germline gives CDR1 SGHDT, CDR2 YYEEEE. V gave up 4 bases and J gave up 8 bases, with 12 bases separating them. The CDR3 here is CASSRGLAGYTF. As DNA, the CDR3 is TGTGCCAGCAGCCGAGGGCTAGCGGGCTACACCTTC.

The chain couples TRBV19 to TRBJ1-2, with a possible D match to TRBD1 (6 bases). The germline gives CDR1 LNHDA, CDR2 SQIVND (reference sequence). V shed 6 bases and J shed 4 bases, with 18 bases lying between them. The CDR3 runs to 15 residues. Here the CDR3 DNA reads TGTGCCAGTAGGAACAGGGAAGGACGAGTCTATGGCTACACCTTC. This gives the protein CASRNREGRVYGYTF.

This chain uses TRBV9 with TRBJ1-2; D remains unclear. V shed 5 bases and J shed 4 bases, with 15 bases lying between them. CDR3 length: 14 residues. CDR1 and CDR2 (germline): SGDLS, YYNGEE. CDR3 sequence reads: CASSRMGSGYGYTF. The CDR3 coding sequence is TGTGCCAGCAGTCGTATGGGCTCGGGCTATGGCTACACCTTC.

The chain combines TRBV28 with TRBJ1-6, with D perhaps matching TRBD1 (5 bases). The CDR3 loop spans 17 amino acids. Looked up from germline, CDR1 is MDHEN and CDR2 is SYDVKM. Trimming stripped 3 bases from V and 0 bases from J, with 12 bases between. The CDR3 region is CASSFWGRSSYNSPLHF. CDR3 nucleotides: TGTGCCAGCAGTTTCTGGGGCCGGAGCTCCTATAATTCACCCCTCCACTTT.